The 8 T cell receptor beta chains listed next were all sequenced from one sample in a study of cytomegalovirus exposure and HLA in healthy donors. The primer mix had 60 Vbeta and 13 Jbeta primers. Profiling relied on immunoSEQ multiplex PCR, and the TCRdb table lists in-frame clones only, not all of them. The data hold under 150,000 clones, with about 76% observed a single time. The specimen was PBMCs. These receptors all come from a woman under 40 in good health and CMV-seronegative.

This clone showed up just a few times. The V and J genes are TRBV6-1 and TRBJ2-5, with 9 bases fitting TRBD1. TRBJ2-7 explains the end of the DNA better; the J call may be wrong. CDR1 and CDR2 from the germline V gene are MNHNS and SASEGT. CDR3 length: 13 amino acids. CDR3 loop: CASSDTGGHEQYF. As DNA, the CDR3 is TGTGCCAGCAGTGATACAGGGGGCCACGAGCAGTACTTC.

V is TRBV5-1 and J is TRBJ2-6; D is possibly TRBD2 (5 bases). V shed 0 bases and J shed 2 bases, with 9 bases lying between them. The CDR3 runs 16 residues. Germline V CDR1 and CDR2: SGHRS, YFSETQ. This CDR3 is CASSLAAGAGANVLTF. The CDR3 nucleotides read TGCGCCAGCAGCTTGGCTGCCGGGGCTGGGGCCAACGTCCTGACTTTC.

This chain connects TRBV5-8 to TRBJ1-3; no clear D. Germline CDR1 SGHTS, CDR2 YDEGEE. Trimming removed 2 bases at V and 0 bases at J, with 9 bases between. The CDR3 contains 15 residues. This CDR3 is CASSLRSSSGNTIYF. The CDR3 region has the DNA TGTGCCAGCAGCTTAAGGTCTAGCTCTGGAAACACCATATATTTT.

The chain is built from TRBV7-2 and TRBJ2-2, with 9 positions matching TRBD2. The CDR3 is 15 residues long. In germline, CDR1 is SGHTA, CDR2 FQGNSA. J lost 5 bases, V lost 5 bases, and 6 bases had no gene match. CDR3 DNA sequence: TGTGCCAGCAGCCCCCGGGCGGGAGGGACCGGGGAGCTGTTTTTT. Amino acids: CASSPRAGGTGELFF.

There are a few counts of this clone. The chain is built from TRBV25-1 and TRBJ2-7, with TRBD1 matching over 8 bases. V was clipped by 4 bases and J by 2 bases; unmatched bases: 7. The germline V gene encodes CDR1 MGHDK and CDR2 SYGVNS. The CDR3 length is 15 residues. The CDR3 nucleotides are TGTGCCAGCAGTGCCCCAGGGGGCCTCCCCTACGAGCAGTACTTC. Translation: CASSAPGGLPYEQYF.

The table lists this clone with a few counts. The gene calls are TRBV7-8 and TRBJ2-3, with TRBD2 matching 7 bases. Trimming at V came to 2 bases and at J to 6 bases, leaving 8 bases not matched to a gene. The CDR3 is 15 amino acids. The germline V gene encodes CDR1 SGHVS and CDR2 FQNEAQ. The CDR3, as DNA: TGTGCCAGCAGCTTATACTGGCGGGAGATCGATACGCAGTATTTT. Its translation: CASSLYWREIDTQYF.

This chain connects TRBV2 to TRBJ1-1, with D tentatively TRBD1 (5 bases). Germline V lookup: CDR1 SNHLY, CDR2 FYNNEI. V gave up 9 bases and J gave up 1 base, with 15 bases separating them. This CDR3 has 14 amino acids. The CDR3 DNA reads as TGTGCCAGTCTTAGGGGCAGGGCGAACACTGAAGCTTTCTTT. Translated: CASLRGRANTEAFF.

The genes are TRBV13 and TRBJ1-3; a weak D match, TRBD1 (6 bases). CDR1 is PRHDT, CDR2 FYEKMQ, per germline (reference sequence). CDR3 length: 17 amino acids. V was pared by 5 bases and J by 0 bases, with 17 bases between. The CDR3 nucleotides are TGTGCCAGCAGCCTATTCCGACAGGCTCTCTCTGGAAACACCATATATTTT. Residues: CASSLFRQALSGNTIYF.